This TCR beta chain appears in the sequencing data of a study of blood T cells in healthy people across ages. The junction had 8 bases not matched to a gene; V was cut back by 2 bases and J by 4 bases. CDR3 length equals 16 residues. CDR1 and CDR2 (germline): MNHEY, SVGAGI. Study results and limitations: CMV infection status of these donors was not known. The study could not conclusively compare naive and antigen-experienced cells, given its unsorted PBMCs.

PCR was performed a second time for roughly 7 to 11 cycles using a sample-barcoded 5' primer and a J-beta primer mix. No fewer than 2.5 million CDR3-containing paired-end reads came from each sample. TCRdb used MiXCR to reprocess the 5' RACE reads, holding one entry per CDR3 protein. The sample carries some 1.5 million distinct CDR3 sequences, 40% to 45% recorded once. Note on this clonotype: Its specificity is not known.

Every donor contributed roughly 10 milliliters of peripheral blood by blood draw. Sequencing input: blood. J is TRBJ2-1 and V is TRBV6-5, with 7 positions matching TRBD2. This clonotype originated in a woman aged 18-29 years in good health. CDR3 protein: CASSYRGGRTYNEQFF. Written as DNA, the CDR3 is TGTGCCAGCAGTTACCGTGGCGGGAGAACTTACAATGAGCAGTTCTTC.